Listed here are 10 T cell receptor beta chains from one sample, sequenced in a study of identical twins. A single record per CDR3 protein comes from TCRdb applying MiXCR to the 5' RACE reads. This sample has about 890,000 distinct CDR3 sequences, with 9% to 15% found just once. A further study also used this sample, focusing on yellow fever vaccine responses in identical twins.

The specimen sequenced was PBMCs. The receptors come from a woman between 18 and 30 years old in good health.

The CDR3 DNA sequence: TGTGCCAGCTCACCACCGCGGACAGGGGGCTACGAGCAGTACTTC. Residues: CASSPPRTGGYEQYF. V gene TRBV18 combines with J gene TRBJ2-7, with 10 bases fitting TRBD1. Germline lookup yields CDR1 KGHSH and CDR2 LQKENI. The CDR3 totals 15 residues. V lost 0 bases, J lost 3 bases, and 2 bases stayed unmatched.

This clonotype was seen a few times. The chain employs TRBV29-1 and TRBJ2-5; D remains ambiguous. V was trimmed by 6 bases and J by 3 bases, leaving 11 bases between them. The CDR3 spans 12 residues. The germline V gene encodes CDR1 SQVTM and CDR2 ANQGSEA. In DNA form, the CDR3 reads TGCAGCGTGGGGTCGGCGAAAGAGACCCAGTACTTC. This gives the protein CSVGSAKETQYF.

This clonotype was detected only a few times. This chain uses TRBV10-3 with TRBJ2-1; 8 bases match TRBD2. This CDR3 is built from 14 residues. V was pared by 7 bases and J by 8 bases, with 10 bases of the junction left unmatched. Per the germline V gene, CDR1 is ENHRY and CDR2 is SYGVKD. The CDR3 DNA reads TGTGCCATCAAGGACAGCGGGAGTCTCCATGAGCAGTTCTTC. Amino acids: CAIKDSGSLHEQFF.

Comments on this clonotype: At one boundary the junction diverges from the germline segment, which might be a read error. The chain carries TRBV3-1 and TRBJ2-3; TRBD2 aligns across 10 bases. This CDR3 spans 17 amino acids. Germline assignment: CDR1 LGHDT and CDR2 YNNKEL (reference sequence). The CDR3 DNA follows: TGTGCCACCAGCCAAGATACTAGCGGGGCCGCGTGGGATACGCAGTATTTT. Amino acids: CATSQDTSGAAWDTQYF.

This clonotype was picked up a small number of times. The J gene is TRBJ1-1, the V gene TRBV6-1; tentatively, D is TRBD1 (6 bases). Trimming took off 8 bases at V and 3 bases at J, with 16 bases between the two ends. Germline values: CDR1 MNHNS, CDR2 SASEGT. This CDR3 contains 14 residues. The CDR3 here is CASQTRGPYTEAFF. The CDR3 nucleotides read TGTGCCAGCCAAACCAGGGGTCCGTACACTGAAGCTTTCTTT.

This chain connects TRBV20-1 to TRBJ2-7; TRBD2 matches 8 bases. This CDR3 is 14 amino acids long. V gave up 0 bases and J gave up 3 bases; unmatched junction bases: 4. CDR1 DFQATT and CDR2 SNEGSKA come from the germline V gene (reference sequence). CDR3 loop: CSARDLTSGYEQYF. The DNA of the CDR3 is TGCAGTGCTAGAGATCTCACTAGCGGCTACGAGCAGTACTTC.

This clonotype showed up just a few times. The V call is TRBV7-9, the J call TRBJ1-1; a weak D match, TRBD1 (5 bases). Trimming stripped 5 bases from V and 0 bases from J, with 16 bases between. This CDR3 is built from 16 residues. In germline, CDR1 is SEHNR, CDR2 FQNEAQ (reference sequence). The CDR3 here is CASSSPGTGMNTEAFF. CDR3 DNA: TGTGCCAGCAGCAGTCCGGGGACGGGCATGAACACTGAAGCTTTCTTT.

The chain couples TRBV11-2 to TRBJ2-1; 8 positions match TRBD2. Trimming at V came to 4 bases and at J to 6 bases, leaving 11 bases not matched to a gene. The V gene's germline CDR1 is SGHAT and CDR2 FQNNGV. The CDR3 length is 16 residues. The CDR3 DNA sequence: TGTGCCAGCAGCTCCACTATGGCGGGAGGTTTCAATGAGCAGTTCTTC. Residues: CASSSTMAGGFNEQFF.

This clonotype was observed a handful of times. V usage is TRBV12-3 or TRBV12-4 and J usage is TRBJ1-6, with D maybe TRBD1 (5 bases). Trimming cost V 7 bases and J 5 bases, with 12 bases left between them. The CDR3 length is 14 residues. Written as DNA, the CDR3 is TGTGCCAGCACCCCCGGGACGGATAATTCACCCCTCCACTTT. This sequence encodes CASTPGTDNSPLHF.

V usage is TRBV15 and J usage is TRBJ2-5, with D perhaps TRBD2 (6 bases). The V gene lost 0 bases and the J gene lost 1 base, with 9 bases spanning the gap. The length of the CDR3 is 15 residues. CDR1 LNHNV and CDR2 YYDKDF come from the germline V gene (reference sequence). CDR3 sequence reads: CATSRDPTSQETQYF. Written as DNA, the CDR3 is TGTGCCACCAGCAGAGATCCGACTAGCCAAGAGACCCAGTACTTC.